Below, 7 T cell receptor beta chains from the same sample are listed, as sequenced in a study of cytomegalovirus exposure and HLA in healthy donors. PCR used 60 Vbeta primers and 13 Jbeta primers. Clones were sequenced by immunoSEQ multiplex PCR, and TCRdb holds only the in-frame ones, with some missing. The data contain about 220,000 clones, about four fifths of them singletons. Sample: PBMCs. The receptors originated from a woman between 35 and 50 years old in good health and CMV-seropositive.

This chain connects TRBV7-2 to TRBJ2-7; 9 nucleotides align to TRBD1. Trimming cost V 5 bases and J 0 bases; bases outside gene matches: 5. Germline V gene data show CDR1 as SGHTA and CDR2 as FQGNSA. The CDR3 runs 15 residues. CDR3: CASSVGQGVSYEQYF. CDR3 DNA: TGTGCCAGCAGCGTGGGACAGGGCGTCTCCTACGAGCAGTACTTC.

The V and J genes are TRBV9 and TRBJ2-7; D is perhaps TRBD2 (5 bases). The CDR3 totals 15 residues. Trimming took off 0 bases at V and 0 bases at J, with 10 bases between the two ends. Germline V gene lookup returns CDR1 SGDLS and CDR2 YYNGEE. For the CDR3, the DNA is TGTGCCAGCAGCGTAGGCCCGGGAAGCTCCTACGAGCAGTACTTC. Translation: CASSVGPGSSYEQYF.

This chain uses TRBV7-2 with TRBJ2-5; D might be TRBD1 (5 bases). Germline values: CDR1 SGHTA, CDR2 FQGNSA. CDR3 length: 14 residues. Deletions cut 6 bases from V and 4 bases from J, with 15 bases between. CDR3 sequence reads: CASSKGIGSETQYF. The CDR3 DNA follows: TGTGCCAGCAGTAAGGGGATAGGGTCAGAGACCCAGTACTTC.

The J gene is TRBJ2-7, the V gene TRBV5-5, with 8 bases lining up with TRBD1. CDR3 length: 15 amino acids. After removal of 0 bases from V and 2 bases from J, the junction contained 4 bases not matched to a gene. CDR1 is SGHKS and CDR2 is YYEKEE in the germline V gene (reference sequence). The CDR3 bases are TGTGCCAGCAGCTTGGATGGGACAGGAGCCTACGAGCAGTACTTC. This sequence encodes CASSLDGTGAYEQYF. Based on the CDR3 plus reference TRBV5-5 and TRBJ2-7, the full variable domain is DAGVTQSPTHLIKTRGQQVTLRCSPISGHKSVSWYQQVLGQGPQFIFQYYEKEERGRGNFPDRFSARQFPNYSSELNVNALLLGDSALYLCASSLDGTGAYEQYFGPGTRLTVT.

The chain has TRBV5-5 and TRBJ1-2; 7 nucleotides agree with TRBD1. The CDR3 spans 18 residues. Germline CDR1 is SGHKS and CDR2 is YYEKEE (reference sequence). With V trimmed by 0 bases and J by 1 base, 12 bases remained unmatched. CDR3 residues: CASSLAPFGTDNNYGYTF. The CDR3 coding sequence is TGTGCCAGCAGCTTGGCCCCCTTCGGGACAGATAATAACTATGGCTACACCTTC.

The chain is built from TRBV7-2 and TRBJ2-7, with D possibly being TRBD2 (5 bases). The CDR3 consists of 14 residues. CDR1 and CDR2 (germline): SGHTA, FQGNSA. With 5 bases removed from V and 5 bases from J, the gap between germline ends came to 16 bases. The CDR3 DNA reads TGTGCCAGCAGCCGAAACCGGGGTCTCGACGAGCAGTACTTC. It is translated as CASSRNRGLDEQYF.

The chain combines TRBV29-1 with TRBJ1-2, with 10 bases that match TRBD1. CDR1 is SQVTM and CDR2 is ANQGSEA in the germline V gene. Losses at the gene ends were 3 bases for V and 8 bases for J; bases not matched to a gene: 6. This CDR3 is built from 13 residues. This CDR3 is CSVDGQGVWGYTF. As DNA, the CDR3 is TGCAGCGTTGATGGACAGGGGGTATGGGGCTACACCTTC. Supplemented by reference TRBV29-1 and TRBJ1-2, the full variable domain reads SAVISQKPSRDICQRGTSLTIQCQVDSQVTMMFWYRQQPGQSLTLIATANQGSEATYESGFVIDKFPISRPNLTFSTLTVSNMSPEDSSIYLCSVDGQGVWGYTFGSGTRLTVV.